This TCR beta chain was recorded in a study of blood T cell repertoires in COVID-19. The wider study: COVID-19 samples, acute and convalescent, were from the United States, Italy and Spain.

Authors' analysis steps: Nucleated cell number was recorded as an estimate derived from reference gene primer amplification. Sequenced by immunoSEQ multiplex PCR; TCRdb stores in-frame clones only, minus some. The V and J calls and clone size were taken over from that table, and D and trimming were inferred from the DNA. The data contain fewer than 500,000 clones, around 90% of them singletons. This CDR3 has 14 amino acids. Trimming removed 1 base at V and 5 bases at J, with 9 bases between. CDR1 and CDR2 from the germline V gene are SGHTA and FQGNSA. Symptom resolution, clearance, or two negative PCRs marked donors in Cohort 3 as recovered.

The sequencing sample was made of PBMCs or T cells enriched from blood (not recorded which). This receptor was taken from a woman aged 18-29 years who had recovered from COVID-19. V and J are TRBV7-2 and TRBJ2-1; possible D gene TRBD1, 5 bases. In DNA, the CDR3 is TGTGCCAGCAGCTTAGAAATAGGGGACAATGAGCAGTTCTTC. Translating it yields CASSLEIGDNEQFF.